This TCR beta chain emerged from a study of T cell responses to AZD1222 COVID-19 vaccine. Clones were read by immunoSEQ multiplex PCR, and TCRdb kept only the in-frame ones, dropping some. The table shows 90,000 to 120,000 clones, with roughly nine tenths occurring only once. The germline CDR1 and CDR2 sequences are SGHKS and YYEKEE (reference sequence). CDR3 size: 17 residues. V was clipped by 1 base and J by 4 bases; unmatched bases: 10. To note about this clone: Its antigen remains unidentified.

The study's findings and limits: After the peak T cell response, and only then, were repertoires sampled. When two AZD1222 doses had been given, Spike-specific TCR breadth and depth rose. The donors showed a predominance of white British ancestry and of females, with possible underestimation of clonal diversity. Baseline serostatus was positive in only six AZD1222 recipients.

Sequencing used peripheral blood, obtained 28 days after the second AZD1222 dose. This receptor was identified in an adult who received the AZD1222 COVID-19 vaccine. This chain joins TRBV5-5 and TRBJ2-5; TRBD2 matches 10 bases. CDR3 coding DNA: TGTGCCAGCAGCTTGTTTAGCGGGGGGCCCCGCCCAGAGACCCAGTACTTC. This gives the protein CASSLFSGGPRPETQYF.